Sequencing of this T cell receptor (beta chain) was carried out in a study of T cell repertoires in cytomegalovirus infection. Study-level information: TCR beta signatures that were public indicated CMV infection and matching HLA type.

Germline values: CDR1 MNHEY, CDR2 SVGEGT. CDR3 size: 12 residues. Trimming took 7 bases from V and 5 from J, leaving 11 bases between them. General study findings and limits: Frequencies of public TCR beta families were cumulated, and this identified carriers of CMV plus the relevant HLA. The response measured ex vivo was dominated by TCR beta clonotypes (HLA-C-restricted and CMV-specific).

This clonotype has ten or more counts. Antigen specificity is unknown. TCRdb used MiXCR to reprocess the reads, holding one entry per CDR3 protein. This sample yields 900,000 to 950,000 distinct CDR3 sequences, of which approximately 31% are seen a single time; 10% to 15% belongs to the top ten. The clonotype comes from a human donor in good health (CMV status not recorded). Some clones in this sample may be carry-over from other donors' samples. The chain combines TRBV6-2 or TRBV6-3 with TRBJ1-1, with D tentatively TRBD1 (5 bases). Sequenced material: cultured CD8+ T cells from PBMCs, taken from culture after CMV antigen stimulation. The CDR3 region is CASTYGGTEAFF. For the CDR3, the DNA is TGTGCCAGCACCTACGGGGGTACTGAAGCTTTCTTT.